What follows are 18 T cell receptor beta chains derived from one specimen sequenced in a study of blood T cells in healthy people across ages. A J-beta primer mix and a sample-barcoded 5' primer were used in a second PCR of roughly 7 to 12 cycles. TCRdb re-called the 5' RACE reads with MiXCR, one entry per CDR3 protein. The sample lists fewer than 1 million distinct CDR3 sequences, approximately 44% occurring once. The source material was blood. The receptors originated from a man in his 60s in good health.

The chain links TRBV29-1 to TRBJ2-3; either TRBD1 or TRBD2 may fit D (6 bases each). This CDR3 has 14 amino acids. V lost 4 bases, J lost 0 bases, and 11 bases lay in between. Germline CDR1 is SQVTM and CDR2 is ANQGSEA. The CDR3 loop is CSVAGGPSTDTQYF. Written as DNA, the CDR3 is TGCAGCGTTGCCGGGGGCCCTAGCACAGATACGCAGTATTTT.

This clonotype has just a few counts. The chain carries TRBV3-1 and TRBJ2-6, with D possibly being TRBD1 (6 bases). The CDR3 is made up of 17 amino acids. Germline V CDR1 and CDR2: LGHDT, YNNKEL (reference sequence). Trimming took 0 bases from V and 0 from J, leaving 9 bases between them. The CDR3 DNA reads TGTGCCAGCAGCCAAGATGGACAGTACTCTGGGGCCAACGTCCTGACTTTC. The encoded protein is CASSQDGQYSGANVLTF.

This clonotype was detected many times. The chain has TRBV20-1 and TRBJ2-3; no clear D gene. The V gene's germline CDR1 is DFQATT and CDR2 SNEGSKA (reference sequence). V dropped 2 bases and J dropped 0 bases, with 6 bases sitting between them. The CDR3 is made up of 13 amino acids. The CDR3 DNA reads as TGCAGTGCTAGATACGGTAGCACAGATACGCAGTATTTT. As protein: CSARYGSTDTQYF.

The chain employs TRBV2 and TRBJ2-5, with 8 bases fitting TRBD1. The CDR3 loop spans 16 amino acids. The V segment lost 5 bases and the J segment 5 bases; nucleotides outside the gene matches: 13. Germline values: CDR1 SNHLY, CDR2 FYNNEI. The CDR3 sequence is CASSRPGRGRTETQYF. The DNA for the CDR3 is TGTGCCAGCAGTCGCCCAGGCAGGGGGCGTACGGAGACCCAGTACTTC.

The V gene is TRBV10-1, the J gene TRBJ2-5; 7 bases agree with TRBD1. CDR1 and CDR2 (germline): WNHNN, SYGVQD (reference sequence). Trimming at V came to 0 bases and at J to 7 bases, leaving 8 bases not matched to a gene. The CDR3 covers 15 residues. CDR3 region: CASSESTRGLGTQYF. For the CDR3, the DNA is TGCGCCAGCAGTGAGTCTACTAGGGGGCTTGGGACCCAGTACTTC.

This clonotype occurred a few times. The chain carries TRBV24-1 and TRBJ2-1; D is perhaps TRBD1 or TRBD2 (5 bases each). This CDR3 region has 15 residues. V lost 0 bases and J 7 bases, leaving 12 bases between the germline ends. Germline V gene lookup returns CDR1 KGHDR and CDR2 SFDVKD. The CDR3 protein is CATSDLGSEGNEQFF. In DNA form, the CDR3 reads TGTGCCACCAGTGATTTGGGGTCCGAGGGGAATGAGCAGTTCTTC.

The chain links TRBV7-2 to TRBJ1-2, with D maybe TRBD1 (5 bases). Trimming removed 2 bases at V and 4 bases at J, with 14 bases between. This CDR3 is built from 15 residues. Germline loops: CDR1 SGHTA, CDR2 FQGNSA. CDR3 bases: TGTGCCAGCAGCTTAACCCCGGGACCGATCTATGGCTACACCTTC. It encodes CASSLTPGPIYGYTF.

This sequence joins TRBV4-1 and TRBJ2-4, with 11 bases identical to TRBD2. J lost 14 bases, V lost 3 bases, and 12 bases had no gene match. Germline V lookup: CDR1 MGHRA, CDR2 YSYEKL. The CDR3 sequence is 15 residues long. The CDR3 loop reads CASSHDATSGRLEYF. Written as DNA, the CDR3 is TGCGCCAGCAGCCACGACGCTACTAGCGGGAGATTGGAGTACTTC.

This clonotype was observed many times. Here the CDR3 reads CASSLAGVGTAVNSPLHF. The CDR3 region has the DNA TGTGCCAGCAGCTTAGCGGGTGTCGGGACAGCCGTAAATTCACCCCTCCACTTT. The genes are TRBV11-3 and TRBJ1-6; 7 bases line up with TRBD1. J lost 7 bases, V lost 1 base, and 13 bases had no gene match. CDR3 length equals 18 residues. The germline V gene has CDR1 SGHNT and CDR2 YENEEA.

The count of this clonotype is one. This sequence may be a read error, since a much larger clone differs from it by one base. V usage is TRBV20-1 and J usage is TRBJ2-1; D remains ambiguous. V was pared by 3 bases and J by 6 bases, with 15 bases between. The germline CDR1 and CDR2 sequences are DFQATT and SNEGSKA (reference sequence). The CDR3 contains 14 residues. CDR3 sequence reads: CSARTGVYRNEQFF. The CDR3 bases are TGCAGTGCTAGGACTGGGGTCTATCGCAATGAGCAGTTCTTC.

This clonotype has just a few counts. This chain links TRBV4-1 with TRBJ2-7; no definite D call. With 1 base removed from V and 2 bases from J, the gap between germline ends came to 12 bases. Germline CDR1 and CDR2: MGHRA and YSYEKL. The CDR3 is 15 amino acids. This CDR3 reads CASSQGLAPAYEQYF. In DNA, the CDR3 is TGCGCCAGCAGCCAAGGGTTGGCCCCTGCCTACGAGCAGTACTTC.

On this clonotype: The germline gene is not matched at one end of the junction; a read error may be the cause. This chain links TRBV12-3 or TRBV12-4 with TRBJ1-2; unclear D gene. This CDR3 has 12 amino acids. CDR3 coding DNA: TGTGCCAGCAGTTTAACGGGAGCTGGCCACACCTTC. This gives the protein CASSLTGAGHTF.

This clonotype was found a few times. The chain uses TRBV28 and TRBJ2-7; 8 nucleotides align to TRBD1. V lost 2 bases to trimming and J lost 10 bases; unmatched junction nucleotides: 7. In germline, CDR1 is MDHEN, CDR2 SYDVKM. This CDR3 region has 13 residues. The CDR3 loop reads CASSLRGTGPQYF. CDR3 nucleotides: TGTGCCAGCAGTTTAAGAGGGACAGGCCCACAGTACTTC.

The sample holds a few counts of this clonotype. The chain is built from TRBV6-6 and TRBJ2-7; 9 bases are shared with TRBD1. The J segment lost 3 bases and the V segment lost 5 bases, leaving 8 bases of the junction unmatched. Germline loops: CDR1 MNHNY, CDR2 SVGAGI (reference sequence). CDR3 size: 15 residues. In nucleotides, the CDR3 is TGTGCCAGCAGTAGCCGGGACAGGGCCAACTACGAGCAGTACTTC. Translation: CASSSRDRANYEQYF.

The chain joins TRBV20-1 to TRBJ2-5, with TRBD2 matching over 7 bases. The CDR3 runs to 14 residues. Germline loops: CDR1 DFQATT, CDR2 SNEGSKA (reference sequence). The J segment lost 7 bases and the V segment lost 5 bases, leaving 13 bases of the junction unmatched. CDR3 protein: CSAPPSGASGTQYF. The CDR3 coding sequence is TGCAGTGCTCCCCCCAGCGGGGCCTCTGGGACCCAGTACTTC.

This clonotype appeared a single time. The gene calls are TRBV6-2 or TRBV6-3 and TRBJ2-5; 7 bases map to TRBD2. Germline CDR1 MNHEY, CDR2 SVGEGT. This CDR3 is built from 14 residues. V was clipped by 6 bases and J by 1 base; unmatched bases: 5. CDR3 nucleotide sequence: TGTGCCAGCAGAAAACTAGCGACCCAAGAGACCCAGTACTTC. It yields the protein CASRKLATQETQYF.

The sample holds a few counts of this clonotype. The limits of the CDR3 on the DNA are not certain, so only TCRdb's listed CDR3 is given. The CDR3 spells CASSYTFGGGTDTQYF. This chain links TRBV7-2 with TRBJ2-3. The germline gives CDR1 SGHTA, CDR2 FQGNSA. The CDR3 numbers 16 amino acids, ends counted.

The CDR3 DNA sequence: TGTGCCAGCAGCCCCTCGACAGGGCCTTCACCCCTCCACTTT. Translation: CASSPSTGPSPLHF. The chain joins TRBV5-8 to TRBJ1-6; 7 bases line up with TRBD1. V gave up 4 bases and J gave up 9 bases; unmatched junction bases: 7. In germline, CDR1 is SGHTS, CDR2 YDEGEE. The CDR3 is 14 amino acids.